One and the same sample provided the 27 T cell receptor beta chains below, sequenced in a study of siplizumab effects on memory and regulatory T cells. The assay was immunoSEQ multiplex PCR, and TCRdb's table has in-frame clones only and misses some. The sample has 70,000 or so clones; about 89% are singletons. The sample was CD8+ T cells sorted from blood. The receptors were gathered from a human donor in good health.

This clone is categorized as medium-sized. This chain uses TRBV19 with TRBJ2-7; 9 bases match TRBD2. This CDR3 is 17 amino acids long. The germline V gene has CDR1 LNHDA and CDR2 SQIVND (reference sequence). J gave up 2 bases and V 0 bases, and 8 bases lay outside the gene matches. In nucleotides, the CDR3 is TGTGCCAGTAGTATAGATCATAGGGCTAGCGGGACCTACGAGCAGTACTTC. Protein: CASSIDHRASGTYEQYF. Complete variable domain (other parts from reference TRBV19 and TRBJ2-7): DGGITQSPKYLFRKEGQNVTLSCEQNLNHDAMYWYRQDPGQGLRLIYYSQIVNDFQKGDIAEGYSVSREKKESFPLTVTSAQKNPTAFYLCASSIDHRASGTYEQYFGPGTRLTVT.

The V gene is TRBV19, the J gene TRBJ2-3; D remains ambiguous. The V gene's germline CDR1 is LNHDA and CDR2 SQIVND (reference sequence). Deletions cut 8 bases from V and 5 bases from J, with 17 bases between. CDR3 size: 14 residues. The CDR3 loop is CASRDRAYGDTQYF. As DNA, the CDR3 is TGTGCCAGTCGTGATCGGGCATACGGAGATACGCAGTATTTT. The variable domain in full, completed from reference TRBV19 and TRBJ2-3, reads DGGITQSPKYLFRKEGQNVTLSCEQNLNHDAMYWYRQDPGQGLRLIYYSQIVNDFQKGDIAEGYSVSREKKESFPLTVTSAQKNPTAFYLCASRDRAYGDTQYFGPGTRLTVL.

The rearrangement links TRBV27 to TRBJ1-3; a possible D gene is TRBD1 (5 bases). Germline values: CDR1 MNHEY, CDR2 SMNVEV (reference sequence). The CDR3 has 18 amino acids. Between the trimmed V and J ends, which lost 0 bases and 0 bases, there was a span of 15 bases. The CDR3 loop reads CASSLSWGGTISGNTIYF. The CDR3 DNA reads TGTGCCAGCAGTTTATCGTGGGGCGGAACTATCTCTGGAAACACCATATATTTT.

Points on this clone: Other nucleotide sequences from this sample produce the same CDR3. V and J are TRBV27 and TRBJ2-1; 7 positions match TRBD2. The CDR3 loop spans 12 amino acids. Trimming removed 4 bases from V and 6 bases from J; junction bases left unmatched: 0. Germline V lookup: CDR1 MNHEY, CDR2 SMNVEV (reference sequence). This chain's CDR3 is CASSWGGNEQFF. Here the CDR3 DNA reads TGTGCCAGCAGTTGGGGGGGCAATGAGCAGTTCTTC.

This chain connects TRBV4-1 to TRBJ1-1; D might be TRBD1 (5 bases). V lost 0 bases and J 2 bases, leaving 13 bases between the germline ends. The germline V gene has CDR1 MGHRA and CDR2 YSYEKL. The CDR3 is made up of 16 amino acids. The CDR3 reads CASSQDQWDSNTEAFF. The CDR3 DNA reads TGCGCCAGCAGCCAAGATCAATGGGACTCTAACACTGAAGCTTTCTTT.

The chain is built from TRBV6-5 and TRBJ2-1; D is ambiguous. This CDR3 region has 12 residues. Trimming shortened V by 3 bases and J by 3 bases, and 3 bases separated the two germline ends. From germline, CDR1 is MNHEY and CDR2 SVGAGI. DNA for the CDR3: TGTGCCAGCAGTTATGGCTACAATGAGCAGTTCTTC. Protein product: CASSYGYNEQFF.

The chain uses TRBV9 and TRBJ2-7; either TRBD1 or TRBD2 may fit D (6 bases each). The germline V gene has CDR1 SGDLS and CDR2 YYNGEE. The V end was cut by 4 bases, the J end by 1 base, with 12 bases between. This CDR3 spans 14 amino acids. The CDR3 DNA follows: TGTGCCAGCAGCTTAGGGGGGTGGTCCTACGAGCAGTACTTC. It specifies CASSLGGWSYEQYF.

The chain uses TRBV4-1 and TRBJ2-7; D is undetermined. V was cut by 4 bases and J by 3 bases, with 13 bases left in between. This CDR3 is 14 amino acids long. Germline V gene lookup returns CDR1 MGHRA and CDR2 YSYEKL. The CDR3 DNA reads TGCGCCAGCAGCCTCGTTGACTCGGGCTACGAGCAGTACTTC. Amino acid sequence: CASSLVDSGYEQYF.

The table lists this clone with a few counts. The chain uses TRBV27 and TRBJ1-1, with D perhaps matching TRBD1 (5 bases). CDR1 is MNHEY, CDR2 SMNVEV, per germline (reference sequence). Trimming stripped 2 bases from V and 4 bases from J, with 8 bases between. The CDR3 length is 13 residues. The CDR3 sequence is CASSLGGGTEAFF. The DNA for the CDR3 is TGTGCCAGCAGTTTAGGGGGTGGCACTGAAGCTTTCTTT.

The chain combines TRBV5-6 with TRBJ2-1; a possible D gene is TRBD2 (5 bases). Trimming took off 7 bases at V and 9 bases at J, with 20 bases between the two ends. Germline V lookup: CDR1 SGHDT, CDR2 YYEEEE. There are 14 residues in the CDR3. The CDR3 DNA reads TGTGCCAGCGGATCGATTGGCGGGTACGCTGAGCAGTTCTTC. Amino acids: CASGSIGGYAEQFF. Combining the CDR3 with reference TRBV5-6 and TRBJ2-1 gives the whole variable domain DAGVTQSPTHLIKTRGQQVTLRCSPKSGHDTVSWYQQALGQGPQFIFQYYEEEERQRGNFPDRFSGHQFPNYSSELNVNALLLGDSALYLCASGSIGGYAEQFFGPGTRLTVL.

V and J are TRBV30 and TRBJ2-1; 7 bases agree with TRBD2. This CDR3 is 15 amino acids long. Trimming removed 6 bases from V and 0 bases from J; junction bases left unmatched: 8. The germline CDR1 and CDR2 sequences are GTSNPN and SVGIG (reference sequence). The CDR3 region is CACLKGGFSYNEQFF. Here the CDR3 DNA reads TGTGCCTGCTTGAAGGGAGGGTTCTCCTACAATGAGCAGTTCTTC.

The genes are TRBV19 and TRBJ1-2; D is undetermined. The V end lost 10 bases, the J end lost 2 bases, and 14 bases lay between the germline ends. The CDR3 sequence is 13 residues long. Germline CDR1 LNHDA, CDR2 SQIVND (reference sequence). The CDR3 loop reads CATTPDGNYGYTF. Written as DNA, the CDR3 is TGTGCCACGACTCCGGACGGGAACTATGGCTACACCTTC.

This chain joins TRBV5-4 and TRBJ2-1; D is possibly TRBD2 (6 bases). The CDR3 sequence is 15 residues long. Germline CDR1 SGHNT, CDR2 YYREEE (reference sequence). V was shortened by 0 bases and J by 5 bases, with 12 bases between the two germline ends. This chain's CDR3 is CASSLAGSGDNEQFF. The CDR3 region has the DNA TGTGCCAGCAGCTTGGCCGGTAGCGGAGACAATGAGCAGTTCTTC.

This chain connects TRBV5-1 to TRBJ2-7, with a possible D match to TRBD2 (6 bases). CDR3 size: 13 residues. From germline, CDR1 is SGHRS and CDR2 YFSETQ. V was pared by 3 bases and J by 7 bases, with 14 bases between. In DNA, the CDR3 is TGCGCCAGCAGCTCCCCGGGAGTCCAGGAGCAGTACTTC. Translating it yields CASSSPGVQEQYF.

This clone was seen a single time. The chain employs TRBV7-9 and TRBJ1-2; 7 nucleotides match TRBD1. Losses at the gene ends were 1 base for V and 5 bases for J; bases not matched to a gene: 10. This CDR3 is built from 16 residues. The germline CDR1 and CDR2 sequences are SEHNR and FQNEAQ (reference sequence). CDR3 in amino acids: CASSLGTGIGLYGYTF. The CDR3 nucleotides read TGTGCCAGCAGCTTAGGGACAGGAATCGGGTTATATGGCTACACCTTC.

The rearrangement uses TRBV4-1 and TRBJ1-2; TRBD1 is a possible D gene (6 bases). The V and J ends lost 6 bases and 6 bases respectively, with 20 bases between them. This CDR3 is built from 15 residues. Germline CDR1 and CDR2: MGHRA and YSYEKL. CDR3: CASRGQQGLYDGYTF. The CDR3, as DNA: TGCGCCAGCAGGGGTCAACAGGGATTGTACGATGGCTACACCTTC.

The chain is built from TRBV2 and TRBJ1-1; D perhaps matches TRBD1 (6 bases). The length of the CDR3 is 14 residues. V lost 3 bases to trimming and J lost 4 bases, with 12 bases between them. From germline, CDR1 is SNHLY and CDR2 FYNNEI. In DNA, the CDR3 is TGTGCCAGCAGTGACCCAGGGGTGGTCACTGAAGCTTTCTTT. Amino acid sequence: CASSDPGVVTEAFF.

The chain uses TRBV27 and TRBJ2-1; D is unclear. The CDR3 runs 15 residues. Germline CDR1 and CDR2: MNHEY and SMNVEV (reference sequence). Trimming cost V 3 bases and J 3 bases, with 12 bases left between them. This CDR3 is CASSLGSSFYNEQFF. The CDR3 DNA sequence: TGTGCCAGCAGTTTGGGGTCCTCGTTCTACAATGAGCAGTTCTTC.

V and J are TRBV2 and TRBJ1-1; unclear D gene. Germline loops: CDR1 SNHLY, CDR2 FYNNEI. The V and J ends lost 7 bases and 1 base respectively, with 13 bases between them. This CDR3 has 14 amino acids. The CDR3 nucleotides read TGTGCCAGCATCTTCCTGGACGGGAACACTGAAGCTTTCTTT. Protein: CASIFLDGNTEAFF.

J is TRBJ2-1 and V is TRBV6-5; D is ambiguous. Trimming stripped 6 bases from V and 0 bases from J, with 9 bases between. The CDR3 loop spans 14 amino acids. Germline-derived CDR1 and CDR2 are MNHEY and SVGAGI. CDR3 loop: CASSLRNSYNEQFF. CDR3 in DNA: TGTGCCAGCAGCCTGAGGAACTCCTACAATGAGCAGTTCTTC.

The rearrangement joins TRBV2 to TRBJ2-4; 9 bases are a match to TRBD2. Looked up from germline, CDR1 is SNHLY and CDR2 is FYNNEI. The CDR3 length is 15 residues. Trimming cost V 1 base and J 8 bases; bases outside gene matches: 6. CDR3 DNA sequence: TGTGCCAGCAGTGAAGTGGGTAGCGGGAGTGACATTCAGTACTTC. Protein sequence: CASSEVGSGSDIQYF.

The chain is built from TRBV5-1 and TRBJ1-2; TRBD1 aligns across 9 bases. There are 17 residues in the CDR3. Losses at the gene ends were 0 bases for V and 3 bases for J; bases not matched to a gene: 9. Germline V gene sequence: CDR1 SGHRS, CDR2 YFSETQ. CDR3 bases: TGCGCCAGCAGCTTGGTCGGGACAGGGTCCGAACACTATGGCTACACCTTC. Translation gives CASSLVGTGSEHYGYTF. Full variable domain (missing parts from reference TRBV5-1 and TRBJ1-2): KAGVTQTPRYLIKTRGQQVTLSCSPISGHRSVSWYQQTPGQGLQFLFEYFSETQRNKGNFPGRFSGRQFSNSRSEMNVSTLELGDSALYLCASSLVGTGSEHYGYTFGSGTRLTVV.

The chain is built from TRBV19 and TRBJ2-7, with no clear D. V was shortened by 3 bases and J by 0 bases, with 9 bases between the two germline ends. The CDR3 contains 14 residues. The V gene's germline CDR1 is LNHDA and CDR2 SQIVND (reference sequence). The CDR3 coding sequence is TGTGCCAGTAGTATCGGCGATAGCTCCTACGAGCAGTACTTC. This translates into CASSIGDSSYEQYF.

The rearrangement joins TRBV27 to TRBJ1-6, with TRBD1 identical over 7 bases. This CDR3 region has 14 residues. The germline gives CDR1 MNHEY, CDR2 SMNVEV (reference sequence). V trimming: 5 bases; J trimming: 7 bases; junction bases outside the gene matches: 5. CDR3 loop: CASSPGTENSPLHF. DNA for the CDR3: TGTGCCAGCAGTCCAGGGACAGAGAATTCACCCCTCCACTTT.

This chain links TRBV27 with TRBJ2-2; 10 positions match TRBD1. Germline lookup yields CDR1 MNHEY and CDR2 SMNVEV (reference sequence). The CDR3 consists of 15 residues. With V trimmed by 6 bases and J by 7 bases, 8 bases remained unmatched. The CDR3, as DNA: TGTGCCAGCAGGGGACCCGGGACAGGGGTCGGGGAGCTGTTTTTT. It codes for CASRGPGTGVGELFF.

This chain uses TRBV9 with TRBJ1-2, with a tentative D call TRBD1 (6 bases). The CDR3 contains 17 residues. The germline V and J ends were trimmed by 3 bases and 2 bases, with 20 bases remaining between them. Looked up from germline, CDR1 is SGDLS and CDR2 is YYNGEE. The CDR3 DNA reads TGTGCCAGCAGCGACCGGGACTCCGGGGGGGCAAACTATGGCTACACCTTC. Translation gives CASSDRDSGGANYGYTF.

V and J are TRBV4-1 and TRBJ1-5; possibly TRBD1 for D (6 bases). Germline values: CDR1 MGHRA, CDR2 YSYEKL. The CDR3 extends over 18 amino acids. Trimming took off 3 bases at V and 1 base at J, with 19 bases between the two ends. This chain's CDR3 is CASSQDVTGSTSNQPQHF. In DNA, the CDR3 is TGCGCCAGCAGCCAGGACGTAACAGGGTCAACGAGCAATCAGCCCCAGCATTTT.